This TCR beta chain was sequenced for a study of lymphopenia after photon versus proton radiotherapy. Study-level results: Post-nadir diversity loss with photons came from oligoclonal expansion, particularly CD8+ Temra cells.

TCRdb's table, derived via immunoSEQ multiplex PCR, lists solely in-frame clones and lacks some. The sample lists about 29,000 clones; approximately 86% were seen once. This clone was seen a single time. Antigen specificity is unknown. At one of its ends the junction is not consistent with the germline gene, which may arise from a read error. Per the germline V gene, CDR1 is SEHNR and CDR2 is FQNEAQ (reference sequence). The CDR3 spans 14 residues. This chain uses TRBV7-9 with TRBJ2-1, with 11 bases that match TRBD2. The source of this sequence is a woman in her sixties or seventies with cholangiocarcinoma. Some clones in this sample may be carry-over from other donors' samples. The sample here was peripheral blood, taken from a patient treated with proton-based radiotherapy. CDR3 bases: TGTGCCAGCAGCCTAGCGGGGGGCTACAATGAGCAGTTCTTC. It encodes CASSLAGGYNEQFF.